Below are 25 T cell receptor beta chains sequenced from a single sample in a study of shared clonotypes between healthy human individuals. The assay was immunoSEQ multiplex PCR, and TCRdb's table has in-frame clones only and misses some. The table has roughly 2.1 million clones, roughly 91% seen once. CD8 cells regarded as naive lacked CD45RO, were positively chosen for CCR7, and omitted terminally differentiated effector memory CD45RA+ cells. Sequencing input: naive CD8+ T cells from PBMCs. The receptors here all came from a man in his late teens or twenties in good health. Some clones in this sample may be carry-over from other donors' samples.

The chain carries TRBV10-3 and TRBJ2-1; TRBD2 aligns across 11 bases. CDR1 ENHRY and CDR2 SYGVKD come from the germline V gene. The CDR3 is made up of 15 amino acids. The ends lost 9 bases at V and 3 bases at J; junction bases unmatched: 7. The CDR3 sequence: CAITSGLADYNEQFF. In nucleotides, the CDR3 is TGTGCCATAACCTCGGGACTAGCGGACTACAATGAGCAGTTCTTC.

The V and J genes are TRBV28 and TRBJ2-7; D unresolved. In germline, CDR1 is MDHEN, CDR2 SYDVKM. The CDR3 has 13 residues. V lost 2 bases and J 4 bases, leaving 9 bases between the germline ends. The CDR3 DNA follows: TGTGCCAGCAGTTTAAGGGTGCTTTACGAGCAGTACTTC. It specifies CASSLRVLYEQYF.

Details on this clone: Distinct nucleotide sequences in the sample also encode this CDR3. The V and J genes are TRBV27 and TRBJ2-1; D not resolved. CDR3 length equals 14 residues. V lost 4 bases, J lost 0 bases, and 7 bases lay in between. Germline-derived CDR1 and CDR2 are MNHEY and SMNVEV (reference sequence). The CDR3 reads CASSSRSSYNEQFF. The CDR3 DNA reads as TGTGCCAGCAGTTCGCGCAGCTCCTACAATGAGCAGTTCTTC.

This clone was picked up one time. This sequence joins TRBV7-8 and TRBJ1-2, with TRBD1 identical over 8 bases. The ends lost 6 bases at V and 7 bases at J; junction bases unmatched: 7. This CDR3 comprises 13 residues. Germline V gene data show CDR1 as SGHVS and CDR2 as FQNEAQ. The CDR3 bases are TGTGCCAGCAGGGACAGGGATTCTGGTGGCTACACCTTC. Amino acids: CASRDRDSGGYTF. The whole variable domain, filled in from reference TRBV7-8 and TRBJ1-2, reads GAGVSQSPRYKVAKRGQDVALRCDPISGHVSLFWYQQALGQGPEFLTYFQNEAQLDKSGLPSDRFFAERPEGSVSTLKIQRTQQEDSAVYLCASRDRDSGGYTFGSGTRLTVV.

The chain uses TRBV4-2 and TRBJ2-7; D gene unclear. The germline CDR1 and CDR2 sequences are LGHNA and YNFKEQ. This CDR3 has 14 amino acids. V gave up 4 bases and J gave up 6 bases, with 16 bases separating them. CDR3 loop: CASSPYYRSGEQYF. The CDR3, as DNA: TGTGCCAGCAGCCCTTATTACCGATCGGGCGAGCAGTACTTC.

The rearrangement joins TRBV5-1 to TRBJ2-3; D not resolved. V dropped 4 bases and J dropped 2 bases, with 11 bases sitting between them. Per germline, CDR1 SGHRS and CDR2 YFSETQ. The CDR3 consists of 14 residues. Written as DNA, the CDR3 is TGCGCCAGCAGCGAGGATAAGTACACAGATACGCAGTATTTT. Translation gives CASSEDKYTDTQYF.

The J gene is TRBJ2-3, the V gene TRBV28; D is unresolved. The CDR3 loop spans 15 amino acids. Germline CDR1 reads MDHEN; CDR2 reads SYDVKM. The germline V and J ends were trimmed by 1 base and 5 bases, with 13 bases remaining between them. The CDR3 DNA reads TGTGCCAGCAGTTTATTCGAGGACCACAGAGATACGCAGTATTTT. This gives the protein CASSLFEDHRDTQYF.

The J gene is TRBJ2-1, the V gene TRBV2, with TRBD2 matching 8 bases. In germline, CDR1 is SNHLY, CDR2 FYNNEI. With 4 bases clipped from V and 6 bases from J, the junction kept 11 bases outside the gene matches. There are 16 residues in the CDR3. CDR3 sequence: CASSGRGGVLGNEQFF. CDR3 DNA sequence: TGTGCCAGCAGTGGCCGGGGGGGGGTCCTGGGCAATGAGCAGTTCTTC.

The chain has TRBV14 and TRBJ1-3; D remains unclear. The CDR3 is 18 amino acids. Trimming stripped 0 bases from V and 4 bases from J, with 19 bases between. CDR1 is SGHDN, CDR2 FVKESK, per germline. The CDR3 sequence is CASSQDYMWVGGGNTIYF. The DNA of the CDR3 is TGTGCCAGCAGCCAAGATTATATGTGGGTAGGAGGCGGAAACACCATATATTTT.

This chain connects TRBV7-9 to TRBJ2-2, with 10 bases lining up with TRBD1. CDR1 and CDR2 from the germline V gene are SEHNR and FQNEAQ (reference sequence). The CDR3 length is 16 residues. Unmatched junction bases numbered 8, after V lost 4 bases and J lost 6 bases. CDR3 sequence (DNA): TGTGCCAGCAGCTCTTCGGGACAGGGGTTTCCCGGGGAGCTGTTTTTT. Translated, it gives CASSSSGQGFPGELFF. The full variable domain, with the rest looked up from reference TRBV7-9 and TRBJ2-2, is DTGVSQNPRHKITKRGQNVTFRCDPISEHNRLYWYRQTLGQGPEFLTYFQNEAQLEKSRLLSDRFSAERPKGSFSTLEIQRTEQGDSAMYLCASSSSGQGFPGELFFGEGSRLTVL.

V gene TRBV5-4 combines with J gene TRBJ2-2, with D unclear. Germline assignment: CDR1 SGHNT and CDR2 YYREEE (reference sequence). Between the trimmed V and J ends, which lost 0 bases and 5 bases, there was a span of 8 bases. The CDR3 sequence is 14 residues long. The CDR3 protein is CASSLDRLTGELFF. CDR3 coding DNA: TGTGCCAGCAGCTTGGACAGACTTACCGGGGAGCTGTTTTTT.

The V call is TRBV27, the J call TRBJ1-2, with no clear D. The germline V gene has CDR1 MNHEY and CDR2 SMNVEV (reference sequence). V lost 2 bases to trimming and J lost 5 bases, with 12 bases between them. The CDR3 runs 14 residues. This chain's CDR3 is CASSLGSAGYGYTF. For the CDR3, the DNA is TGTGCCAGCAGTTTAGGGTCCGCGGGGTATGGCTACACCTTC.

The chain couples TRBV7-3 to TRBJ2-3, with 9 bases lining up with TRBD1. The CDR3 covers 15 residues. Looked up from germline, CDR1 is SGHTA and CDR2 is FQGTGA. V dropped 4 bases and J dropped 4; count of bases not matched to a gene: 6. This CDR3 reads CASSSTGGLADTQYF. In DNA form, the CDR3 reads TGTGCCAGCAGCTCGACAGGGGGACTCGCAGATACGCAGTATTTT.

The chain links TRBV29-1 to TRBJ2-5; no clear D. Trimming shortened V by 4 bases and J by 2 bases, and 11 bases separated the two germline ends. This CDR3 region has 13 residues. CDR1 is SQVTM and CDR2 is ANQGSEA in the germline V gene. CDR3 loop: CSVARVGQETQYF. For the CDR3, the DNA is TGCAGCGTTGCTCGAGTAGGACAAGAGACCCAGTACTTC.

The chain combines TRBV14 with TRBJ1-4; D is uncertain. The CDR3 totals 15 residues. Trimming removed 0 bases from V and 3 bases from J, with 8 bases in between. The germline V gene has CDR1 SGHDN and CDR2 FVKESK. The CDR3 spells CASSQDRTANEKLFF. CDR3 sequence (DNA): TGTGCCAGCAGCCAAGACAGGACGGCTAATGAAAAACTGTTTTTT. The variable domain in full, with the rest retrieved from reference TRBV14 and TRBJ1-4, is EAGVTQFPSHSVIEKGQTVTLRCDPISGHDNLYWYRRVMGKEIKFLLHFVKESKQDESGMPNNRFLAERTGGTYSTLKVQPAELEDSGVYFCASSQDRTANEKLFFGSGTQLSVL.

The CDR3, as DNA: TGCGCCAGCAGCTTTGAGGGGGTGAGGAGCGGGAGGGCCGGCGAGCAGTACTTC. The encoded protein is CASSFEGVRSGRAGEQYF. J is TRBJ2-7 and V is TRBV5-1, with 10 positions matching TRBD2. Germline values: CDR1 SGHRS, CDR2 YFSETQ. The CDR3 length is 18 residues. V shed 2 bases, J shed 6 bases, and the junction held 17 bases outside the gene matches.

V gene TRBV19 combines with J gene TRBJ2-6, with D tentatively TRBD1 (6 bases). CDR3 length: 14 amino acids. Looked up from germline, CDR1 is LNHDA and CDR2 is SQIVND (reference sequence). Trimming cost V 4 bases and J 3 bases, with 7 bases left between them. Here the CDR3 reads CASSRGRGANVLTF. CDR3 nucleotide sequence: TGTGCCAGTAGTAGGGGGCGTGGGGCCAACGTCCTGACTTTC.

The chain recombines TRBV27 with TRBJ2-3; 12 bases line up with TRBD2. The CDR3 sequence is 20 residues long. The germline V gene encodes CDR1 MNHEY and CDR2 SMNVEV (reference sequence). Germline trimming cut 6 bases from V and 1 base from J; bases unmatched to any gene: 17. The CDR3 coding sequence is TGTGCCAGCAGCTTTGGATTGACGACTAGCGGGAGTTTTGGCACAGATACGCAGTATTTT. Translation: CASSFGLTTSGSFGTDTQYF.

Only one count was recorded for this clone. V gene TRBV27 combines with J gene TRBJ2-2; D is ambiguous. V was pared by 10 bases and J by 0 bases, with 3 bases between. CDR3 size: 11 residues. Germline lookup yields CDR1 MNHEY and CDR2 SMNVEV (reference sequence). In nucleotides, the CDR3 is TGTGCCACCACGAACACCGGGGAGCTGTTTTTT. Its protein is CATTNTGELFF.

This chain uses TRBV4-2 with TRBJ2-5; D unclear. Trimming stripped 1 base from V and 3 bases from J, with 6 bases between. Germline V gene data show CDR1 as LGHNA and CDR2 as YNFKEQ. The CDR3 has 13 amino acids. CDR3 sequence (DNA): TGTGCCAGCAGCCAAGTTGGGGAAGAGACCCAGTACTTC. Protein sequence: CASSQVGEETQYF.

The chain links TRBV5-1 to TRBJ1-5; D not certain. The CDR3 covers 15 residues. Trimming shortened V by 1 base and J by 3 bases, and 11 bases separated the two germline ends. CDR1 and CDR2 (germline): SGHRS, YFSETQ. CDR3 nucleotides: TGCGCCAGCAGCTTGTATGGGTCCTACAATCAGCCCCAGCATTTT. Protein: CASSLYGSYNQPQHF.

The rearrangement joins TRBV5-3 to TRBJ2-1; D tentatively reads TRBD1 or TRBD2 (5 bases each). TRBV5-3 is an ORF for which the function is uncertain. Trimming left V 4 bases short and J 4 bases short, with 18 bases between. The CDR3 is 16 residues long. CDR3 residues: CARSGVPGTRYNEQFF. The DNA of the CDR3 is TGTGCCAGAAGCGGGGTCCCCGGGACCAGATACAATGAGCAGTTCTTC.

This sequence joins TRBV11-2 and TRBJ2-3, with D perhaps being TRBD1 or TRBD2 (5 bases each). The V gene's germline CDR1 is SGHAT and CDR2 FQNNGV. There are 12 residues in the CDR3. Trimming took 3 bases from V and 6 from J, leaving 7 bases between them. CDR3 sequence: CASSFWGDTQYF. For the CDR3, the DNA is TGTGCCAGCAGCTTTTGGGGGGATACGCAGTATTTT.

The rearrangement joins TRBV28 to TRBJ2-1; D is possibly TRBD2 (6 bases). Trimming took off 5 bases at V and 5 bases at J, with 19 bases between the two ends. This CDR3 comprises 16 residues. The V gene's germline CDR1 is MDHEN and CDR2 SYDVKM. The CDR3: CASSGLQEGGNNEQFF. The CDR3 nucleotides are TGTGCCAGCAGTGGACTTCAGGAGGGCGGCAACAATGAGCAGTTCTTC.

The chain joins TRBV27 to TRBJ2-7; TRBD1 matches at 7 bases. Trimming cost V 3 bases and J 3 bases; bases outside gene matches: 5. Germline CDR1 MNHEY, CDR2 SMNVEV (reference sequence). The CDR3 is 14 amino acids. The CDR3 region is CASSFPGTVYEQYF. The CDR3 nucleotides are TGTGCCAGCAGTTTCCCCGGGACAGTCTACGAGCAGTACTTC.